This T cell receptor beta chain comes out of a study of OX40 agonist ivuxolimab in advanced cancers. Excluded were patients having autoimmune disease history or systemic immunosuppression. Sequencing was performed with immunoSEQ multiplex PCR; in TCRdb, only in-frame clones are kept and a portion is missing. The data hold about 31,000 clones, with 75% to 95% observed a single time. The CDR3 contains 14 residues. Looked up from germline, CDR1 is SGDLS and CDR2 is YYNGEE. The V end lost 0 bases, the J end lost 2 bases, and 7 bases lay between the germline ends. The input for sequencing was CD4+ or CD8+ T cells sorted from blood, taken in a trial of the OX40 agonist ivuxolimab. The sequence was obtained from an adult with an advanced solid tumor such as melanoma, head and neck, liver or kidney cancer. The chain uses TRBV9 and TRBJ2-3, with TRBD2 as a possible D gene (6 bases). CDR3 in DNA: TGTGCCAGCAGCGTAGAGCGGGTCACAGATACGCAGTATTTT. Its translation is CASSVERVTDTQYF.